These T cell receptor beta chains were read from a single sample in a study of blood T cells in healthy people across ages. One entry per CDR3 protein, called by TCRdb with MiXCR from the 5' RACE reads. The profile shows fewer than 1,200,000 distinct CDR3 sequences, around 27% of them singletons. The data were also submitted as part of a second study, on T cells of mothers and their children.

The sample taken for sequencing was blood. These TCRs come from a girl aged 2-10 years in good health. CDR3s include the opening cysteine and the closing phenylalanine or tryptophan. The D gene is left open where the match is weak. Clone size is not always given. Where it is, it says once, few, many or a class for expanded clones.

>TRBJ2-5|.|few|TRBV29-1
CSVVVSQEAQYF
TGCAGCGTTGTTGTCAGTCAAGAGGCCCAGTACTTC
>TRBJ2-7|.|many|TRBV4-3
CASSQGYGRYEQYF
TGCGCCAGCAGCCAAGGTTACGGACGCTACGAGCAGTACTTC
>TRBJ1-1|.|.|TRBV11-2
CASRHGLSEAFF
TGTGCCAGCAGACACGGACTGTCGGAAGCTTTCTTT
>TRBJ2-7|.|.|TRBV5-6
CASSAKYEQYF
TGTGCCAGCAGCGCTAAGTACGAGCAGTACTTC
>TRBJ2-5|.|few|TRBV2
CASSEWNGPYF
TGTGCCAGCAGTGAATGGAACGGGCCTTACTTC
>TRBJ1-2|.|.|TRBV12-3/TRBV12-4
CASSSGLPWDGYTF
TGTGCCAGCAGCTCGGGACTGCCCTGGGATGGCTACACCTTC
>TRBJ2-7|TRBD1|.|TRBV7-2
CASSQDRASYEQYF
TGTGCCAGCAGCCAAGACAGGGCAAGCTACGAGCAGTACTTC
>TRBJ1-4|TRBD1|few|TRBV12-3/TRBV12-4
CASSPGTGRWREKLFF
TGTGCCAGCAGTCCCGGGACAGGGAGATGGCGTGAAAAACTGTTTTTT
>TRBJ1-1|TRBD1|.|TRBV4-3
CASSQDLFQGARTEAFF
TGCGCCAGCAGCCAAGATCTTTTTCAGGGGGCGCGGACTGAAGCTTTCTTT
>TRBJ1-1|.|few|TRBV7-2
CASSLRPGNTEAFF
TGTGCCAGCAGCTTACGCCCGGGGAACACTGAAGCTTTCTTT
>TRBJ2-7|.|few|TRBV7-2
CASSLIGGASSYEQYF
TGTGCCAGCAGCTTAATCGGCGGGGCGAGCTCCTACGAGCAGTACTTC
>TRBJ2-1|.|.|TRBV29-1
CSVMVNEQFF
TGCAGCGTTATGGTCAATGAGCAGTTCTTC
>TRBJ2-3|.|.|TRBV7-3
CASSLSVEDTQYF
TGTGCCAGCAGCTTATCTGTGGAAGATACGCAGTATTTT
>TRBJ2-4|.|few|TRBV2
CASLVEVQGLAKNIQYF
TGTGCCAGCCTCGTAGAGGTACAGGGCTTAGCCAAAAACATTCAGTACTTC
>TRBJ2-5|.|few|TRBV29-1
CSVCTMEGAVQETQYF
TGCAGCGTTTGTACGATGGAGGGGGCAGTCCAAGAGACCCAGTACTTC
>TRBJ2-5|TRBD2|.|TRBV9
CASSTSGGRKETQYF
TGTGCCAGCAGCACGTCCGGCGGGAGAAAAGAGACCCAATACTTC
>TRBJ2-3|.|.|TRBV14
CASSPSGAVLADTQYF
TGTGCCAGCAGCCCCTCGGGAGCGGTTCTCGCAGATACGCAGTATTTT
>TRBJ2-1|TRBD1|.|TRBV28
CASSLTTGTYNEQFF
TGTGCCAGCAGTTTGACGACAGGGACCTACAATGAGCAGTTCTTC
>TRBJ2-5|TRBD1|.|TRBV29-1
CSVERGQPGEQYF
TGCAGCGTTGAGAGGGGACAGCCAGGGGAGCAGTACTTC
>TRBJ2-7|.|.|TRBV7-9
CAGGVSTYEQYF
TGTGCCGGCGGGGTTTCTACCTACGAGCAGTACTTC
>TRBJ2-5|.|.|TRBV4-2
CASSQWGVEETQYF
TGTGCCAGCAGCCAGTGGGGGGTAGAAGAGACCCAGTACTTC
>TRBJ2-4|.|few|TRBV7-8
CASSLDGLAKNIQYF
TGTGCCAGCAGCTTAGACGGCCTAGCCAAAAACATTCAGTACTTC
>TRBJ2-5|.|few|TRBV4-1
CASSQGLVSQETQYF
TGCGCCAGCAGCCAAGGGTTAGTTAGTCAAGAGACCCAGTACTTC
>TRBJ2-6|.|few|TRBV7-9
CASSVRRGSSGANVLTF
TGTGCCAGCAGCGTCCGACGGGGATCCTCTGGGGCCAACGTCCTGACTTTC
>TRBJ2-1|.|few|TRBV25-1
CASGDWQETNEQFF
TGTGCCAGCGGGGACTGGCAAGAAACCAATGAGCAGTTCTTC
>TRBJ1-5|.|.|TRBV29-1
CSVVEQIGSNQPQHF
TGCAGCGTTGTGGAACAGATCGGTAGCAATCAGCCCCAGCATTTT
>TRBJ1-6|.|.|TRBV6-6
CASTQGDPKGALHF
TGTGCCAGCACTCAGGGAGATCCGAAGGGGGCCCTCCACTTT
>TRBJ2-5|.|.|TRBV7-6
CASSGRWGGETQYF
TGTGCCAGCAGCGGAAGGTGGGGTGGGGAGACCCAGTACTTC
>TRBJ2-3|.|.|TRBV27
CASSLSWGTDTQYF
TGTGCCAGCAGTTTATCTTGGGGCACAGATACGCAGTATTTT
>TRBJ1-4|.|.|TRBV25-1
CASSEGIGLNEKLFF
TGTGCCAGCAGTGAAGGTATAGGGTTAAATGAAAAACTGTTTTTT
>TRBJ2-5|TRBD1|.|TRBV11-2
CASSVLTGARETQYF
TGTGCCAGCAGCGTGTTGACAGGGGCTAGGGAGACCCAGTACTTC
>TRBJ2-6|TRBD2|.|TRBV12-3/TRBV12-4
CASSNRDYSAAGANVLTF
TGTGCCAGCAGCAACCGGGACTACTCCGCCGCTGGGGCCAACGTCTTGACTTTC
>TRBJ1-2|.|.|TRBV5-5
CASTKSNREYGYTF
TGTGCCAGCACTAAATCAAACAGGGAATATGGCTACACCTTC
>TRBJ1-2|.|.|TRBV14
CASSQAREANYGYTF
TGTGCCAGCAGCCAAGCGAGGGAAGCTAACTATGGCTACACCTTC
>TRBJ1-2|.|few|TRBV21-1
CASSKVWGGNYGYTF
TGTGCCAGCAGCAAAGTTTGGGGCGGGAACTATGGCTACACCTTC
>TRBJ2-7|TRBD2|.|TRBV7-9
CASSPLAWLAGVTGYEQYF
TGTGCCAGCAGCCCTCTCGCGTGGCTAGCGGGAGTTACAGGCTACGAGCAGTACTTC
>TRBJ2-7|.|.|TRBV7-9
CASSALNEQYF
TGTGCCAGCAGCGCCTTAAACGAGCAGTACTTC
>TRBJ1-1|TRBD1|.|TRBV29-1
CSVARGQFLMNTEAFF
TGCAGCGTTGCGAGGGGACAGTTTCTCATGAACACTGAAGCTTTCTTT
>TRBJ1-2|TRBD1|few|TRBV10-3
CAISADGQGALGYTF
TGTGCCATCAGTGCGGACGGACAGGGGGCCCTTGGCTACACCTTC
>TRBJ2-5|.|.|TRBV28
CASSFGPGPNEQFF
.
>TRBJ2-4|TRBD1|.|TRBV3-1
CASAEGQGNIQYF
TGTGCCAGCGCAGAGGGACAGGGGAACATTCAGTACTTC
>TRBJ2-3|.|.|TRBV6-1
CASTQGNGGDTQYF
TGTGCCAGCACACAGGGGAACGGGGGAGATACGCAGTATTTT
>TRBJ2-3|.|.|TRBV25-1
CARYRITQYF
TGCGCCAGGTACAGGATTACGCAGTATTTT
>TRBJ2-5|.|.|TRBV5-1
CARSTPPELPYF
TGCGCCCGCAGTACTCCTCCCGAGCTCCCCTACTTC
>TRBJ2-1|.|few|TRBV2
CASSLALVDEQFF
TGTGCCAGCAGTCTGGCGCTAGTCGATGAGCAGTTCTTC
>TRBJ2-1|TRBD2|.|TRBV3-1
CASSLPPGLALNEQFF
TGTGCCAGCAGCCTCCCCCCGGGACTAGCTCTCAATGAGCAGTTCTTC
>TRBJ2-5|.|few|TRBV12-3/TRBV12-4
CASSFGEGQETQYF
TGTGCCAGCAGTTTCGGAGAGGGGCAAGAGACCCAGTACTTC
>TRBJ2-7|.|few|TRBV28
CASSFMVHSSYEQYF
TGTGCCAGCAGTTTTATGGTCCACAGCTCCTACGAGCAGTACTTC
>TRBJ2-2|.|few|TRBV6-1
CASSEPLGGTGELFF
TGTGCCAGCAGTGAACCCCTCGGAGGCACCGGGGAGCTGTTTTTT
>TRBJ2-7|TRBD2|many|TRBV5-1
CASSLVAGGEQYF
TGCGCCAGCAGCTTGGTAGCGGGTGGCGAGCAGTACTTC
>TRBJ2-1|TRBD2|.|TRBV6-5
CASSYSGTRGYNEQFF
TGTGCCAGCAGTTACTCCGGGACTAGGGGTTACAATGAGCAGTTCTTC
>TRBJ2-5|TRBD1|few|TRBV24-1
CATSDRIGQGETQYF
TGTGCCACCAGCGATAGAATCGGACAGGGCGAGACCCAGTACTTC
>TRBJ2-1|.|once|TRBV4-1
CASSEMGGFTANNEQFF
TGCGCCAGCAGCGAGATGGGGGGATTCACAGCGAACAATGAGCAGTTCTTC